This TCR beta chain is drawn from a study of post-analysis software for immune sequencing data (dated by TCRdb to between 2015 and 2016). For context, the study as a whole: Recorded disease courses included relapsing-remitting, secondary progressive and progressive-relapsing multiple sclerosis, with some patients lacking subtype annotation. The multiple sclerosis patient repertoires were compared with about a dozen previously published healthy control repertoires from donors aged about 6 to 26 years. A subset of samples was prepared in parallel using single-end sample barcoding, then pooled and co-amplified after Illumina adapter ligation. What the research found in general, with its limitations: Direct clustering with F measure revealed strong co-clustering of samples prepared in the same batch, which led to a batch-effect correction. The control group was slightly older than the multiple sclerosis patient group. Multiple sclerosis patients had significantly lower normalized Chao1 diversity than controls, a result that suggests substantial peripheral T-cell clonal expansion. Patients showed significantly higher frequencies than controls for several TRBV segments, among them TRBV5-6, TRBV5-1 and TRBV20-1.

To demonstrate the VDJtools post-analysis software, the study profiled TCR beta repertoires from the peripheral blood of around 13 young patients with multiple sclerosis. The multiple sclerosis patients were children and adolescents ranging in age from roughly 6 to 15 years. As encoded in the germline V gene, CDR1 is MNHEY while CDR2 is SVGAGI. The CDR3 spans 13 residues, from the cysteine through the phenylalanine. Only CDR3 DNA remains: 39 bases, in frame from the first base. Trimming takes 7 bases from V and 4 bases from J, and the germline ends sit 10 bases apart. As concerns this clonotype: Its antigen has not been determined. Base qualities are not recorded, but no much larger clone differs from it by a single base.

The library was obtained by PCR. The data were produced on an Illumina HiSeq 2500. To reduce PCR and sequencing biases, unique molecular identifiers were built into the TCR beta cDNA libraries. Per 1 to 10 million input T cells, approximately 500,000 cDNA molecules were obtained, such that each molecule approximated one T cell. Patient libraries were prepared and sequenced with the same protocol used for the earlier healthy control dataset. Within a given batch, samples were prepared together, multiplexed and sequenced on the same HiSeq lane. From the authors' description of their analysis: Raw barcoded reads were processed with MIGEC, and single-read molecular identifier groups were discarded before consensus assembly and CDR3 extraction. VDJtools was used for post-analysis of the clonotype tables, and diversity was normalized by down-sampling every dataset to the size of the smallest sample. Repertoire overlap clustering matched CDR3 amino acid but not nucleotide sequences to correct batch-related cross-sample contamination. Clones were called with MiXCR by TCRdb after fastp trimmed the public reads at Q25, and only in-frame beta chains were retained. Every distinct CDR3 protein forms one entry, paired with its most common genes and DNA. TCRdb, rather than the study authors, made the V and J calls. The sample table holds some 240,000 distinct CDR3 sequences, of which 35% to 40% were seen once. Around 4.8% of the sample goes to the ten largest clones.

This TCR derives from a girl aged 5-17 years with multiple sclerosis. Rearrangement joined TRBV6-5 to TRBJ2-2, with the D gene too uncertain to name. The sequenced sample was blood. At the DNA level, the sequence is TGTGCCAGCATTGTTGGATCCACCGGGGAGCTGTTTTTT. Translation gives CASIVGSTGELFF.